One and the same sample provided the 24 T cell receptor beta chains below, sequenced in a study of CD4 T cells in relation to SARS-CoV-2 and coronaviruses. The protocol was immunoSEQ multiplex PCR, while the TCRdb copy is restricted to in-frame clones and leaves out a portion. The sample yields tens of thousands of clones, about 80% seen once. The antigens these receptors bind are not known. Sequenced input: memory CD4+ T cells from PBMCs, cultured in vitro. The receptors originated from an adult with COVID-19.

The V call is TRBV2, the J call TRBJ2-2; weak D call: TRBD2 (5 bases). The CDR3 runs 14 residues. V dropped 1 base and J dropped 8 bases, with 11 bases sitting between them. Germline loops: CDR1 SNHLY, CDR2 FYNNEI. The CDR3 region is CASSEVGEAGELFF. For the CDR3, the DNA is TGTGCCAGCAGTGAAGTGGGAGAGGCGGGGGAGCTGTTTTTT.

This CDR3 reads CASNLAGTWYNEQFF. CDR3 bases: TGTGCCAGTAATTTAGCGGGAACCTGGTACAATGAGCAGTTCTTC. The chain recombines TRBV19 with TRBJ2-1; 8 positions agree with TRBD2. V lost 7 bases and J lost 4; bases outside the gene matches: 9. From germline, CDR1 is LNHDA and CDR2 SQIVND (reference sequence). The CDR3 runs to 15 residues. The variable domain in full, with the rest retrieved from reference TRBV19 and TRBJ2-1, is DGGITQSPKYLFRKEGQNVTLSCEQNLNHDAMYWYRQDPGQGLRLIYYSQIVNDFQKGDIAEGYSVSREKKESFPLTVTSAQKNPTAFYLCASNLAGTWYNEQFFGPGTRLTVL.

This sequence joins TRBV3-1 (or the pseudogene TRBV3-2) and TRBJ2-2; no definite D call. CDR1 is LGHDT, CDR2 YNNKEL, per germline (reference sequence). V lost 4 bases, J lost 4 bases, and 13 bases lay in between. The CDR3 is 15 residues long. CDR3 amino acids: CASSPRRALTGELFF. The CDR3, as DNA: TGTGCCAGCAGCCCCCGCCGTGCCCTCACCGGGGAGCTGTTTTTT.

The V and J genes are TRBV4-1 and TRBJ2-1; D possibly matches TRBD1 or TRBD2 (5 bases each). The V end lost 1 base, the J end lost 2 bases, and 9 bases lay between the germline ends. Per the germline V gene, CDR1 is MGHRA and CDR2 is YSYEKL. The CDR3 extends over 15 amino acids. CDR3: CASSQGRDPYNEQFF. The CDR3 bases are TGCGCCAGCAGCCAAGGTCGGGACCCCTACAATGAGCAGTTCTTC.

This clone was seen a few times. The V and J genes are TRBV7-9 and TRBJ2-7; 9 bases map to TRBD2. The CDR3 totals 13 residues. Germline V lookup: CDR1 SEHNR, CDR2 FQNEAQ (reference sequence). Trimming at V came to 5 bases and at J to 6 bases, leaving 5 bases not matched to a gene. CDR3 loop: CASSLSGSREQYF. The CDR3 nucleotides are TGTGCCAGCAGCCTTAGCGGGAGTCGCGAGCAGTACTTC.

The chain links TRBV7-8 to TRBJ2-3; D perhaps matches TRBD2 (6 bases). The CDR3 has 14 residues. V was cut by 3 bases and J by 0 bases, with 7 bases left in between. CDR1 is SGHVS, CDR2 FQNEAQ, per germline. The CDR3 spells CASSFAGSTDTQYF. CDR3 DNA sequence: TGTGCCAGCAGCTTCGCGGGGAGCACAGATACGCAGTATTTT.

The rearrangement uses TRBV3-1 (or the pseudogene TRBV3-2) and TRBJ2-7, with D possibly being TRBD1 (6 bases). Trimming removed 4 bases at V and 3 bases at J, with 13 bases between. Germline CDR1 LGHDT, CDR2 YNNKEL (reference sequence). CDR3 length: 14 amino acids. This CDR3 reads CASSRQVSLYEQYF. CDR3 sequence (DNA): TGTGCCAGCAGCCGACAGGTATCTCTCTACGAGCAGTACTTC.

The chain recombines TRBV30 with TRBJ1-4; D is undetermined. Per the germline V gene, CDR1 is GTSNPN and CDR2 is SVGIG (reference sequence). The CDR3 is 14 amino acids. V shed 0 bases and J shed 8 bases, with 13 bases lying between them. Written as DNA, the CDR3 is TGTGCCTGGAGTGTAAACCTGTCTCAGGAAAAACTGTTTTTT. Translating it yields CAWSVNLSQEKLFF. Full variable domain (outside the CDR3, taken from reference TRBV30 and TRBJ1-4): SQTIHQWPATLVQPVGSPLSLECTVEGTSNPNLYWYRQAAGRGLQLLFYSVGIGQISSEVPQNLSASRPQDRQFILSSKKLLLSDSGFYLCAWSVNLSQEKLFFGSGTQLSVL.

This clone was picked up one time. This sequence joins TRBV5-4 and TRBJ2-1, with 7 nucleotides matching TRBD1. CDR1 SGHNT and CDR2 YYREEE come from the germline V gene (reference sequence). Germline trimming cut 4 bases from V and 5 bases from J; bases unmatched to any gene: 6. There are 14 residues in the CDR3. The CDR3 sequence: CASSPGQQHNEQFF. DNA for the CDR3: TGTGCCAGCAGCCCGGGACAGCAGCACAATGAGCAGTTCTTC.

The rearrangement uses TRBV19 and TRBJ2-1; D is perhaps TRBD2 (6 bases). This CDR3 is built from 16 residues. V lost 4 bases and J 0 bases, leaving 13 bases between the germline ends. The germline V gene has CDR1 LNHDA and CDR2 SQIVND (reference sequence). The CDR3 sequence: CASSNPLAGSYNEQFF. The CDR3, as DNA: TGTGCCAGTAGTAACCCACTAGCAGGCTCCTACAATGAGCAGTTCTTC.

This clone appeared a few times. The chain combines TRBV4-1 with TRBJ1-4; no definite D call. V was cut by 2 bases and J by 7 bases, with 23 bases left in between. Germline loops: CDR1 MGHRA, CDR2 YSYEKL. The CDR3 sequence is 18 residues long. DNA of the CDR3: TGCGCCAGCAGCCAAAGCCCGAGGTCGGCGGAAGTCGGTGAAAAACTGTTTTTT. This codes for CASSQSPRSAEVGEKLFF.

This chain links TRBV4-1 with TRBJ1-1; D remains unclear. Per the germline V gene, CDR1 is MGHRA and CDR2 is YSYEKL. This CDR3 spans 16 amino acids. V was clipped by 0 bases and J by 4 bases, with 15 bases between them. CDR3 protein: CASSQEVRIWGTEAFF. CDR3 in DNA: TGCGCCAGCAGCCAAGAAGTGAGGATTTGGGGCACTGAAGCTTTCTTT.

J is TRBJ2-2 and V is TRBV3-1 (or the pseudogene TRBV3-2); 13 nucleotides line up with TRBD2. Germline V gene lookup returns CDR1 LGHDT and CDR2 YNNKEL (reference sequence). The trim removed 4 bases at V and 5 bases at J, leaving 4 bases unmatched. The CDR3 extends over 16 amino acids. CDR3 DNA: TGTGCCAGCAGCCCACCGGGACTAGCGGGAACCGGGGAGCTGTTTTTT. It is translated as CASSPPGLAGTGELFF.

The chain combines TRBV5-1 with TRBJ2-5; the D is unclear. Germline CDR1 SGHRS, CDR2 YFSETQ. This CDR3 spans 12 amino acids. V lost 1 base to trimming and J lost 4 bases, with 5 bases between them. CDR3 bases: TGCGCCAGCAGCTTGTTGAGAGAGACCCAGTACTTC. This codes for CASSLLRETQYF.

The gene calls are TRBV11-3 and TRBJ2-5; possibly TRBD1 for D (6 bases). Trimming removed 5 bases at V and 2 bases at J, with 9 bases between. Germline CDR1 is SGHNT and CDR2 is YENEEA. The CDR3 extends over 13 amino acids. The CDR3, as DNA: TGTGCCAGCAGCCGACAGGCGCAAGAGACCCAGTACTTC. This encodes CASSRQAQETQYF.

The chain uses TRBV2 and TRBJ1-2, with unresolved D. The CDR3 covers 16 residues. V was cut by 2 bases and J by 1 base, with 14 bases left in between. Germline V gene lookup returns CDR1 SNHLY and CDR2 FYNNEI. The CDR3 nucleotides read TGTGCCAGCAGTGAAAAGGCAGTCCAAAATAACTATGGCTACACCTTC. This gives the protein CASSEKAVQNNYGYTF.

The chain joins TRBV28 to TRBJ2-3; 13 bases line up with TRBD2. The CDR3 has 17 residues. V was clipped by 6 bases and J by 3 bases; unmatched bases: 9. CDR1 MDHEN and CDR2 SYDVKM come from the germline V gene. The CDR3 region has the DNA TGTGCCAGCAGCAGCCGGACTAGCGGGAGAGTTACAGATACGCAGTATTTT. Encoded protein: CASSSRTSGRVTDTQYF.

V usage is TRBV11-2 and J usage is TRBJ2-2; D is unresolved. The CDR3 is 13 residues long. CDR1 SGHAT and CDR2 FQNNGV come from the germline V gene. The V end lost 5 bases, the J end lost 4 bases, and 8 bases lay between the germline ends. The CDR3, as DNA: TGTGCCAGCAGCCTATCCCCCACCGGGGAGCTGTTTTTT. Amino acid sequence: CASSLSPTGELFF.

The chain links TRBV13 to TRBJ1-1, with a weak D call TRBD1 (6 bases). The CDR3 is 13 residues long. Looked up from germline, CDR1 is PRHDT and CDR2 is FYEKMQ (reference sequence). V lost 3 bases and J lost 7, with 12 bases in between. The CDR3: CASSFGGGGEAFF. Written as DNA, the CDR3 is TGTGCCAGCAGCTTTGGAGGGGGTGGTGAAGCTTTCTTT.

The genes are TRBV30 and TRBJ2-1; 7 positions match TRBD2. Germline assignment: CDR1 GTSNPN and CDR2 SVGIG (reference sequence). CDR3 length: 15 amino acids. J was trimmed by 4 bases and V by 7 bases; bases with no gene match: 13. For the CDR3, the DNA is TGTGCCTTGATTTTGGCGGGAGCCTTGTACAATGAGCAGTTCTTC. Translated: CALILAGALYNEQFF.

The chain uses TRBV28 and TRBJ2-3; D is unresolved. V lost 6 bases to trimming and J lost 0 bases, with 13 bases between them. The CDR3 spans 15 residues. Germline V gene sequence: CDR1 MDHEN, CDR2 SYDVKM. The CDR3 protein is CASRPELPSTDTQYF. In nucleotides, the CDR3 is TGTGCCAGCAGACCGGAGCTCCCTAGCACAGATACGCAGTATTTT.

The chain combines TRBV12-3 or TRBV12-4 with TRBJ2-3; D uncertain. V lost 1 base, J lost 4 bases, and 3 bases lay in between. The CDR3 runs 12 residues. The CDR3 DNA follows: TGTGCCAGCAGTTTAGGCTCAGATACGCAGTATTTT. Translation gives CASSLGSDTQYF.

This chain's CDR3 is CASSRNSGSYNEQFF. The CDR3 nucleotides read TGTGCCAGCAGCCGAAATAGCGGCTCCTACAATGAGCAGTTCTTC. This rearrangement joins TRBV3-1 (or the pseudogene TRBV3-2) to TRBJ2-1, with D maybe TRBD2 (6 bases). The CDR3 has 15 amino acids. The V gene lost 4 bases and the J gene lost 0 bases, with 10 bases spanning the gap. Germline V CDR1 and CDR2: LGHDT, YNNKEL (reference sequence).

This clone occurred once. The chain combines TRBV7-9 with TRBJ2-7; D is perhaps TRBD1 or TRBD2 (5 bases each). Germline values: CDR1 SEHNR, CDR2 FQNEAQ (reference sequence). The CDR3 has 13 residues. The V end was cut by 5 bases, the J end by 6 bases, with 14 bases between. The CDR3: CASSLEGISEQYF. Written as DNA, the CDR3 is TGTGCCAGCAGCCTAGAGGGGATCTCCGAGCAGTACTTC. The whole variable domain, filled in from reference TRBV7-9 and TRBJ2-7, reads DTGVSQNPRHKITKRGQNVTFRCDPISEHNRLYWYRQTLGQGPEFLTYFQNEAQLEKSRLLSDRFSAERPKGSFSTLEIQRTEQGDSAMYLCASSLEGISEQYFGPGTRLTVT.